This T cell receptor beta chain was retrieved from a study of shared clonotypes between healthy human individuals. Notes on the study in general: At large depth, rarefaction still showed sorted-subset sequencing to be incomplete.

Naive-designated CD8 cells lacked CD45RO, were positively enriched for CCR7, and omitted terminally differentiated effector memory CD45RA+ cells. Sequencing used immunoSEQ multiplex PCR; TCRdb keeps in-frame clones, though not all of them. The sample includes millions of clones, roughly 91% of them seen just once. About this clone itself: The antigen is undetermined.

CDR1 and CDR2 (germline): LGHNA, YNFKEQ. The CDR3 is made up of 16 amino acids. V lost 0 bases and J 1 base, leaving 10 bases between the germline ends. Material for sequencing was naive CD8+ T cells from PBMCs. The chain couples TRBV4-2 to TRBJ1-5; possibly TRBD1 for D (5 bases). The receptor was derived from a man aged 18-30 years in good health. Some clones in this sample may be carry-over from other donors' samples. CDR3 protein: CASSQEEGWSNQPQHF. The CDR3 nucleotides are TGTGCCAGCAGCCAAGAGGAGGGGTGGAGCAATCAGCCCCAGCATTTT.